Each of the 14 T cell receptor beta chains below was sequenced from the same sample in a study of cytomegalovirus exposure and HLA in healthy donors. Sequencing was performed with immunoSEQ multiplex PCR; in TCRdb, only in-frame clones are kept and a portion is missing. The sample includes 150,000 to 200,000 clones, 70% to 90% seen only once; the top ten take 2% to 2.5%. The specimen sequenced was PBMCs. These receptors all come from a young man in good health and CMV-seropositive.

The genes are TRBV15 and TRBJ1-1; 7 bases line up with TRBD1. The ends lost 5 bases at V and 6 bases at J; junction bases unmatched: 12. The CDR3 is 15 amino acids. The V gene's germline CDR1 is LNHNV and CDR2 YYDKDF (reference sequence). CDR3 in amino acids: CATSAEQGWGAEAFF. CDR3 DNA sequence: TGTGCCACCAGCGCCGAACAGGGGTGGGGGGCTGAAGCTTTCTTT.

The CDR3 sequence: CASSLVSGGNQPQHF. As DNA, the CDR3 is TGTGCCAGCAGCTTAGTCTCGGGGGGGAATCAGCCCCAGCATTTT. The rearrangement joins TRBV7-9 to TRBJ1-5, with D maybe TRBD1 (5 bases). The V end lost 1 base, the J end lost 4 bases, and 11 bases lay between the germline ends. The length of the CDR3 is 15 residues. CDR1 is SEHNR, CDR2 FQNEAQ, per germline (reference sequence).

The rearrangement joins TRBV6-1 to TRBJ2-5, with TRBD2 matching over 9 bases. This CDR3 comprises 15 residues. V lost 6 bases, J lost 3 bases, and 8 bases stayed unmatched. Germline CDR1 reads MNHNS; CDR2 reads SASEGT. The CDR3 bases are TGTGCCAGCAGGGGGGGTAGCGGGGGTAAAGAGACCCAGTACTTC. This codes for CASRGGSGGKETQYF.

The sample holds a few counts of this clone. The chain employs TRBV6-4 and TRBJ2-1; 7 nucleotides agree with TRBD2. V trimming: 0 bases; J trimming: 6 bases; junction bases outside the gene matches: 8. CDR3 length: 16 amino acids. CDR1 and CDR2 (germline): MRHNA, SNTAGT. The CDR3 sequence: CASSDSPSGEGNEQFF. The CDR3 region has the DNA TGTGCCAGCAGTGACTCGCCCAGCGGGGAAGGCAATGAGCAGTTCTTC.

The CDR3 sequence is CASSLVGGTGELFF. The DNA for the CDR3 is TGTGCCAGCAGCTTAGTGGGGGGTACCGGGGAGCTGTTTTTT. The chain links TRBV7-6 to TRBJ2-2; a weak D match, TRBD2 (6 bases). The CDR3 has 14 residues. CDR1 is SGHVS, CDR2 FNYEAQ, per germline. V was clipped by 1 base and J by 5 bases, with 8 bases between them.

The chain joins TRBV4-1 to TRBJ2-2, with TRBD1 matching 7 bases. With 5 bases clipped from V and 5 bases from J, the junction kept 8 bases outside the gene matches. The CDR3 has 15 residues. The germline CDR1 and CDR2 sequences are MGHRA and YSYEKL. CDR3 sequence: CASSKSGTDTGELFF. DNA of the CDR3: TGCGCCAGCAGCAAATCCGGGACAGATACCGGGGAGCTGTTTTTT.

The chain couples TRBV19 to TRBJ2-7, with 8 bases lining up with TRBD1. This CDR3 has 12 amino acids. After removal of 8 bases from V and 3 bases from J, the junction contained 3 bases not matched to a gene. Germline V lookup: CDR1 LNHDA, CDR2 SQIVND (reference sequence). Here the CDR3 DNA reads TGTGCCAGTGCCGACAGGGGCTACGAGCAGTACTTC. Translated: CASADRGYEQYF.

The V call is TRBV18, the J call TRBJ2-3, with 9 bases lining up with TRBD2. This CDR3 comprises 17 residues. Germline V lookup: CDR1 KGHSH, CDR2 LQKENI. V lost 2 bases, J lost 1 base, and 7 bases stayed unmatched. CDR3 loop: CASSPVRQRGGTDTQYF. CDR3 bases: TGTGCCAGCTCACCAGTGAGACAGCGGGGGGGCACAGATACGCAGTATTTT.

The sample holds a few counts of this clone. The chain is built from TRBV7-2 and TRBJ1-1; TRBD1 agrees at 7 bases. CDR3 length: 12 residues. J gave up 7 bases and V 5 bases, and 4 bases lay outside the gene matches. Germline loops: CDR1 SGHTA, CDR2 FQGNSA. CDR3 coding DNA: TGTGCCAGCAGCCGGGACAGAGTTGAAGCTTTCTTT. It yields the protein CASSRDRVEAFF.

This chain links TRBV7-3 with TRBJ1-2; D gene ambiguous. The J call may be in error: the DNA end matches TRBJ2-6 better. The CDR3 is 11 residues long. Germline V gene sequence: CDR1 SGHTA, CDR2 FQGTGA. The CDR3 DNA is TGTGCCAGCAGCCCCCTTGAAAAACTGACTTTC. Translated: CASSPLEKLTF.

This clone came up a few times. The chain recombines TRBV19 with TRBJ2-7; D possibly corresponds to TRBD2 (6 bases). CDR3 length equals 14 residues. Germline CDR1 LNHDA, CDR2 SQIVND (reference sequence). V lost 6 bases, J lost 1 base, and 13 bases lay in between. CDR3 region: CASSGGAPSYEQYF. The CDR3 DNA sequence: TGTGCCAGTAGCGGGGGAGCTCCATCCTACGAGCAGTACTTC.

The J gene is TRBJ2-5, the V gene TRBV6-5, with D possibly matching TRBD1 (5 bases). There are 13 residues in the CDR3. Germline V gives CDR1 MNHEY, CDR2 SVGAGI. V was shortened by 2 bases and J by 7 bases, with 11 bases between the two germline ends. The CDR3 sequence: CASSYLGRGTQYF. CDR3 in DNA: TGTGCCAGCAGTTACCTCGGAAGGGGGACCCAGTACTTC.

The chain combines TRBV5-1 with TRBJ2-5, with 7 bases matching TRBD2. The CDR3 runs 14 residues. Germline V CDR1 and CDR2: SGHRS, YFSETQ. The junction had 7 bases not matched to a gene; V was cut back by 4 bases and J by 4 bases. Here the CDR3 DNA reads TGCGCCAGCAGCCCCGCTAGCGGACTAGAGACCCAGTACTTC. Translating it yields CASSPASGLETQYF.

The V call is TRBV9, the J call TRBJ2-1; TRBD2 matches 7 bases. With 1 base clipped from V and 1 base from J, the junction kept 5 bases outside the gene matches. CDR3 length equals 16 residues. Germline V gene lookup returns CDR1 SGDLS and CDR2 YYNGEE. CDR3 coding DNA: TGTGCCAGCAGCGTAAGTGGGGGGGAATCCTACAATGAGCAGTTCTTC. Translated, it gives CASSVSGGESYNEQFF.